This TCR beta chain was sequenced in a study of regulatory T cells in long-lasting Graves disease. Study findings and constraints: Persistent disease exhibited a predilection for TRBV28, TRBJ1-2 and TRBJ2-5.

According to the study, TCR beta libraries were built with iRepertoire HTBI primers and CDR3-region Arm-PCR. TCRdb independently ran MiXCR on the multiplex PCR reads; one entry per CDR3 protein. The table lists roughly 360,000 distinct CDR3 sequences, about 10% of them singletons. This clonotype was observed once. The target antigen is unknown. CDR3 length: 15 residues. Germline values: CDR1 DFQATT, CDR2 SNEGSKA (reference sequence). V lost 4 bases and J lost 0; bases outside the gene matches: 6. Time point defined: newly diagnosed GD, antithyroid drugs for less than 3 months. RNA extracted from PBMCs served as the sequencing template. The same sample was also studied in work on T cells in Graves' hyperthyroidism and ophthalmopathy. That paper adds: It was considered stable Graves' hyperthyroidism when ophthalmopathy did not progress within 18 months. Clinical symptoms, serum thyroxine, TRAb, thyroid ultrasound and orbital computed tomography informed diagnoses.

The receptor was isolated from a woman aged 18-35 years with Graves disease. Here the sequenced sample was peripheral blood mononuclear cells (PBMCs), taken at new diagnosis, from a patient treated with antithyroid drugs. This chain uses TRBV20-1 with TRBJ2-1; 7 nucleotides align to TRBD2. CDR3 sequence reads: CSAIIRLASYNEQFF. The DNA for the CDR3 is TGCAGTGCTATTATCCGACTAGCCTCCTACAATGAGCAGTTCTTC.